The sequence of this T cell receptor (beta chain) was determined in a study of vaccination and CD4 T cells after COVID-19. This CDR3 is built from 13 residues. TCRdb re-analysed the PCR reads in MiXCR, keeping a single row per CDR3 protein. The sample shows approximately 40,000 distinct CDR3 sequences, about 34% of them seen only once. This clonotype turned up a few times. Its cognate antigen is unknown. Described time point: late sampling 161 to 241 days after vaccination in three convalescent patients. Study results and caveats: From 21 to 38, the median of SARS-CoV-2-reactive clonotypes rose without reaching significance.

The J gene is TRBJ2-1, the V gene TRBV21-1; TRBD2, the D gene given by the table, was not confirmed from the DNA. TRBV21-1 is a recognized pseudogene. The sequencing used CD4+ T cells from blood, collected about 7 months after SARS-CoV-2 vaccination. The sequence derives from a human donor who had recovered from COVID-19. CDR3: CASSKRRRNEQFF. Here the CDR3 DNA reads TGTGCCAGCAGCAAACGGCGGAGGAATGAGCAGTTCTTC.